A selection of T cell receptor beta chains follows, all from one sample in a study of cytomegalovirus exposure and HLA in healthy donors. Profiling relied on immunoSEQ multiplex PCR, and the TCRdb table lists in-frame clones only, not all of them. The table lists approximately 150,000 clones, about 89% of them singletons. The specimen sequenced was PBMCs. The receptor source for this set is a man between 18 and 29 years old in good health and CMV-seronegative. Both conserved end residues are part of each CDR3. D genes are given only for firm matches. Rows give clone size only sometimes, using once, few, many, or a class for an expanded clone.

j_call d_call v_call clone_size cdr3_length cdr3_nt cdr3_aa
TRBJ2-7 - TRBV14 - 18 TGTGCCAGCAGCCAAGGCCTTCCCCGGACACCGAGCTCCTACGAGCAGTACTTC CASSQGLPRTPSSYEQYF
TRBJ2-2 TRBD2 TRBV9 once 14 TGTGCCAGCAGCCCCACGGGGGGCACCGGGGAGCTGTTTTTT CASSPTGGTGELFF
TRBJ2-7 TRBD1 TRBV29-1 - 15 TGCAGCGTTGAAGACCCGGGACAGGATTCCTACGAGCAGTACTTC CSVEDPGQDSYEQYF
TRBJ1-5 - TRBV2 few 14 TGTGCCAGCAGTGCGGAGCGAGGAGTTCAGCCCCAGCATTTT CASSAERGVQPQHF
TRBJ2-3 - TRBV20-1 - 10 TGCAGTGCAACAGCAGATACGCAGTATTTT CSATADTQYF
TRBJ2-4 - TRBV7-2 - 13 TGTGCCAGCAACGAGGGCGACAAAAACATTCAGTACTTC CASNEGDKNIQYF
TRBJ2-5 TRBD2 TRBV2 few 14 TGTGCCGTCCCGGGGGAGGGCCGGGGAGAGACCCAGTACTTC CAVPGEGRGETQYF
TRBJ2-2 - TRBV2 - 14 TGTGCCAGCAGGGGGGCAGGGGCGAGCGGGGAGCTGTTTTTT CASRGAGASGELFF
TRBJ2-1 - TRBV30 - 13 TGTGCCTGGTCGACCGAGAGGGGGTCTGAGCAGTTCTTC CAWSTERGSEQFF
TRBJ1-2 - TRBV14 - 13 TGTGCCAGCAGCCCCCAGGGGAACTATGGCTACACCTTC CASSPQGNYGYTF